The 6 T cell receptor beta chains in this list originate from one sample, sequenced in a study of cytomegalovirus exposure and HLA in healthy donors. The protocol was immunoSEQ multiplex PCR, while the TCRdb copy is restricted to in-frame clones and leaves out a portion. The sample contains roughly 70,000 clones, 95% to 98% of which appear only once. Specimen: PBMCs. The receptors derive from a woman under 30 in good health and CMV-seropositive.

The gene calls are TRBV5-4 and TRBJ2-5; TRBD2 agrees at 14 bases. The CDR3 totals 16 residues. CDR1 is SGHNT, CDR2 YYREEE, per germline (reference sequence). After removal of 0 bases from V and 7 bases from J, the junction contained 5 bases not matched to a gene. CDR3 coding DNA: TGTGCCAGCAGCTTGGCCGGTGGGACTAGCGGGAGGACCCAGTACTTC. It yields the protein CASSLAGGTSGRTQYF.

The CDR3 sequence: CASRALNLGHSNQPQHF. The CDR3 DNA sequence: TGTGCCAGCAGGGCACTTAATCTGGGGCATAGCAATCAGCCCCAGCATTTT. V and J are TRBV27 and TRBJ1-5; D is possibly TRBD1 (5 bases). The CDR3 contains 17 residues. Germline V gives CDR1 MNHEY, CDR2 SMNVEV (reference sequence). V was shortened by 6 bases and J by 0 bases, with 18 bases between the two germline ends.

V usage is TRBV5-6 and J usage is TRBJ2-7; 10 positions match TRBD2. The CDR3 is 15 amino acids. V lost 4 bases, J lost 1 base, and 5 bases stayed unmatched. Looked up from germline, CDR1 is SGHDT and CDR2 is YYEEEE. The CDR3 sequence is CASSNLAGESYEQYF. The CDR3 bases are TGTGCCAGCAGCAACCTAGCGGGGGAATCCTACGAGCAGTACTTC.

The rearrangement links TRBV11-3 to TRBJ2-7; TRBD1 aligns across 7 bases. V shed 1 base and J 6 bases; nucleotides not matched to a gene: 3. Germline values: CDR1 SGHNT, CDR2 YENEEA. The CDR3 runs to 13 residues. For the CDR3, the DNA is TGTGCCAGCAGCTTAGTACAGGGGAGCGAGCAGTACTTC. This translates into CASSLVQGSEQYF.

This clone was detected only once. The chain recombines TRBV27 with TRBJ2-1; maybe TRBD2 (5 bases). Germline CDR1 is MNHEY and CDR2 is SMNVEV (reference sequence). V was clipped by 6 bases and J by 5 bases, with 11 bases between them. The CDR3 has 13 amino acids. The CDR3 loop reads CASSDPGNNEQFF. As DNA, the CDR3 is TGTGCCAGCAGCGACCCGGGAAACAATGAGCAGTTCTTC.

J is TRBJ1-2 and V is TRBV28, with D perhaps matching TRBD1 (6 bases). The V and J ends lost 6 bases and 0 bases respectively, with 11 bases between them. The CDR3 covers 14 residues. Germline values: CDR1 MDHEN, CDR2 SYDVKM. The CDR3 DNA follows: TGTGCCAGCAGGGGACATGGTTCTAACTATGGCTACACCTTC. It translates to CASRGHGSNYGYTF.